A single TCR beta chain is shown here with its context. The data are from a study of T-cell reconstitution after alpha-beta-depleted transplantation in children. The TCRbeta library incorporated unique molecular identifiers. In TCRdb, the PCR reads were re-called with MiXCR into one record per CDR3 protein. The sample consists of fewer than 1 million distinct CDR3 sequences, roughly 16% of them appearing once. V shed 2 bases and J shed 5 bases, with 12 bases lying between them. The CDR3 runs 14 residues. Germline-derived CDR1 and CDR2 are LNHDA and SQIVND (reference sequence). Sample: PBMCs, mostly from graft donor cells, taken 360 days after TCRalphabeta/CD19-depleted stem cell transplant. This clonotype was obtained from a male patient aged 10 to 17 who had a stem cell transplant for acute lymphoblastic leukemia, so the T cells may come from the graft donor. The chain links TRBV19 to TRBJ2-5; D is ambiguous. CDR3 in amino acids: CASSIRLSLETQYF. In DNA form, the CDR3 reads TGTGCCAGTAGTATAAGGCTTAGCCTCGAGACCCAGTACTTC.